The clone carrying this T cell receptor (beta chain) has only one observation. What it binds is not known. The germline CDR1 and CDR2 sequences are SNHLY and FYNNEI. Trimming took 0 bases from V and 11 from J, leaving 16 bases between them. CDR3 size: 14 residues. The sample originates from a study of OX40 agonist ivuxolimab in advanced cancers. Across the study: The group had a mean age of around 60 years, ranged from about 20 to 85, and was 80% to 85% male. Among those treated, three patients had partial responses, one with hepatocellular carcinoma and two with cutaneous melanoma.

Findings and limits, study-wide: Antigen specificity was not determined for the expanded peripheral T cells. Nonresponders, in some cases, also had low normalized T-cell clonal expansion.

Sequencing used immunoSEQ multiplex PCR; TCRdb keeps in-frame clones, though not all of them. The table has around 60,000 clones, 90% to 95% seen once. The chain is built from TRBV2 and TRBJ1-1, with TRBD1 as a possible D gene (6 bases). The source material was CD4+ or CD8+ T cells sorted from blood, sampled in a trial of the OX40 agonist ivuxolimab. The origin of this receptor is an adult with an advanced solid tumor such as melanoma, head and neck, liver or kidney cancer. The CDR3 region has the DNA TGTGCCAGCAGTGAAGCGGTGTCAGGGGTCGTGGCTTTCTTT. As protein: CASSEAVSGVVAFF.